This T cell receptor (beta chain) stems from a study of blood T cells in healthy people across ages. Regarding the study as a whole: Across the age range, TCR beta diversity per million T cells fell in a roughly linear way. Fewer expanded clones and more diversity marked long-lived versus aged donors.

This CDR3 spans 13 amino acids. In germline, CDR1 is MNHEY, CDR2 SVGEGT. V lost 10 bases and J lost 5; bases outside the gene matches: 6. As for this clonotype: Its specificity is unknown.

A second about 7 to 12 cycle PCR used barcoded and J-beta primers. MiXCR, applied by TCRdb to the 5' RACE reads, yields one record per CDR3 protein. The profile covers 700,000 to 900,000 distinct CDR3 sequences, with 50% to 65% appearing a single time and 40% to 50% taken by the ten largest. The specimen sequenced was blood. V is TRBV6-2 or TRBV6-3 and J is TRBJ2-1; 9 nucleotides line up with TRBD1. This receptor was identified in a man older than 75 in good health. This CDR3 is CATWDRADNEQFF. CDR3 in DNA: TGTGCCACCTGGGACAGGGCGGACAATGAGCAGTTCTTC.